These T cell receptor beta chains were read from a single sample in a study of regulatory T cells in long-lasting Graves disease. TCRdb recomputed calls from the multiplex PCR reads with MiXCR, one row per CDR3 protein. The sample has more than 400,000 distinct CDR3 sequences; under 20% are singletons. These data were likewise used in another study, on T cells in Graves' hyperthyroidism and ophthalmopathy.

Sample: peripheral blood mononuclear cells (PBMCs), taken at new diagnosis, from a patient treated with antithyroid drugs. These receptors originate from a man aged 35 to 55 with Graves disease. CDR3s leave out the opening cysteine and the closing phenylalanine or tryptophan. Each record gives: V gene, J gene, CDR3 protein.

V gene: TRBV28; J gene: TRBJ2-2; CDR3 protein: ASSLFGLGRANTGELF
V gene: TRBV11-2; J gene: TRBJ2-1; CDR3 protein: ASSEAGVDYNEQF
V gene: TRBV24-1; J gene: TRBJ1-2; CDR3 protein: ATSDPPVSYGYT
V gene: TRBV20-1; J gene: TRBJ2-7; CDR3 protein: SASAAGEQY
V gene: TRBV5-6; J gene: TRBJ2-7; CDR3 protein: ASSLYRDRVYEQY
V gene: TRBV4-1; J gene: TRBJ2-7; CDR3 protein: ASSHSRTGSYEQY
V gene: TRBV30; J gene: TRBJ1-3; CDR3 protein: AWTGGPGLFGNTIY
V gene: TRBV7-9; J gene: TRBJ2-2; CDR3 protein: ASSLEFGYGLF
V gene: TRBV5-1; J gene: TRBJ1-2; CDR3 protein: ASSLVGTTNYGYT
V gene: TRBV6-1; J gene: TRBJ2-7; CDR3 protein: ASSGTSGISYEQY
V gene: TRBV27; J gene: TRBJ2-3; CDR3 protein: ASSTSSGRSGTRY
V gene: TRBV20-1; J gene: TRBJ1-1; CDR3 protein: SALQGARVGAF
V gene: TRBV2; J gene: TRBJ1-1; CDR3 protein: ASSEGVGWAEAF
V gene: TRBV30; J gene: TRBJ1-4; CDR3 protein: AWSRRRDYNEKLF
V gene: TRBV14; J gene: TRBJ2-2; CDR3 protein: ASSRWTGPRRELF
V gene: TRBV28; J gene: TRBJ1-2; CDR3 protein: ASSLFLSTGRDGYT
V gene: TRBV12-3/TRBV12-4; J gene: TRBJ2-1; CDR3 protein: ASRVGVSSYNEQF
V gene: TRBV20-1; J gene: TRBJ1-5; CDR3 protein: SARQTGGFFQPQH
V gene: TRBV12-3/TRBV12-4; J gene: TRBJ2-6; CDR3 protein: ASSPRGQLFGANVLT
V gene: TRBV19; J gene: TRBJ2-3; CDR3 protein: ASSVAPVVTDTQY